The 18 T cell receptor beta chains listed next were all sequenced from one sample in a study of blood T cells in healthy people across ages. Together with a sample-barcoded 5' primer, a J-beta primer mix was included in a second PCR lasting about 6 to 12 cycles. TCRdb independently ran MiXCR on the 5' RACE reads; one entry per CDR3 protein. The sample shows some 900,000 distinct CDR3 sequences, about 48% of them seen only once. Sequencing used blood. Receptors originate from a young man in good health.

The chain joins TRBV2 to TRBJ1-5; D is perhaps TRBD1 (5 bases). V dropped 3 bases and J dropped 2 bases, with 11 bases sitting between them. This CDR3 has 15 amino acids. From germline, CDR1 is SNHLY and CDR2 FYNNEI. This CDR3 is CASSDRGGGNQPQHF. In nucleotides, the CDR3 is TGTGCCAGCAGTGATAGGGGAGGGGGCAATCAGCCCCAGCATTTT.

The gene calls are TRBV3-1 and TRBJ1-1; TRBD1 matches 7 bases. V lost 5 bases, J lost 0 bases, and 9 bases stayed unmatched. The CDR3 length is 16 residues. The V gene's germline CDR1 is LGHDT and CDR2 YNNKEL (reference sequence). As DNA, the CDR3 is TGTGCCAGCAGCGGAGGGGGACAGATACTGAACACTGAAGCTTTCTTT. This gives the protein CASSGGGQILNTEAFF. The whole variable domain, filled in from reference TRBV3-1 and TRBJ1-1, reads DTAVSQTPKYLVTQMGNDKSIKCEQNLGHDTMYWYKQDSKKFLKIMFSYNNKELIINETVPNRFSPKSPDKAHLNLHINSLELGDSAVYFCASSGGGQILNTEAFFGQGTRLTVV.

The rearrangement joins TRBV3-1 to TRBJ2-3, with TRBD1 as a possible D gene (5 bases). Germline V gene lookup returns CDR1 LGHDT and CDR2 YNNKEL (reference sequence). The CDR3 sequence is 17 residues long. V lost 4 bases, J lost 5 bases, and 22 bases lay in between. The CDR3 sequence: CASSRERGSMGRDTQYF. CDR3 DNA sequence: TGTGCCAGCAGCCGAGAAAGGGGATCGATGGGCAGAGATACGCAGTATTTT.

The V gene is TRBV4-1, the J gene TRBJ1-2; tentatively, D is TRBD1 (6 bases). V lost 1 base, J lost 4 bases, and 13 bases lay in between. This CDR3 has 15 amino acids. CDR1 is MGHRA, CDR2 YSYEKL, per germline. The CDR3 DNA is TGCGCCAGCAGCCAAGGATCGGTCAGGGGCTATGGCTACACCTTC. This gives the protein CASSQGSVRGYGYTF.

This clonotype was counted only a few times. The CDR3 reads CSVGGAKETQYF. The CDR3, as DNA: TGCAGCGTCGGGGGGGCAAAAGAGACCCAGTACTTC. The chain couples TRBV29-1 to TRBJ2-5, with TRBD2 matching 8 bases. This CDR3 has 12 residues. Trimming at V came to 6 bases and at J to 3 bases, leaving 3 bases not matched to a gene. Germline V gene data show CDR1 as SQVTM and CDR2 as ANQGSEA.

The chain is built from TRBV9 and TRBJ2-3, with TRBD2 matching over 7 bases. Losses at the gene ends were 4 bases for V and 2 bases for J; bases not matched to a gene: 7. Germline V CDR1 and CDR2: SGDLS, YYNGEE. This CDR3 contains 15 residues. The CDR3 DNA reads as TGTGCCAGCAGCCAGACCGGGACTATCACAGATACGCAGTATTTT. The encoded protein is CASSQTGTITDTQYF. The entire variable domain, with the rest obtained from reference TRBV9 and TRBJ2-3, is as follows: DSGVTQTPKHLITATGQRVTLRCSPRSGDLSVYWYQQSLDQGLQFLIQYYNGEERAKGNILERFSAQQFPDLHSELNLSSLELGDSALYFCASSQTGTITDTQYFGPGTRLTVL.

This clonotype was seen a handful of times. J is TRBJ1-1 and V is TRBV18; unclear D gene. Germline V gene lookup returns CDR1 KGHSH and CDR2 LQKENI. This CDR3 comprises 13 residues. V lost 3 bases and J lost 7, with 12 bases in between. The CDR3 DNA reads TGTGCCAGCTCACCCTCGGAGGGCGGTGAAGCTTTCTTT. Residues: CASSPSEGGEAFF. Filled out from reference TRBV18 and TRBJ1-1, the complete variable domain reads NAGVMQNPRHLVRRRGQEARLRCSPMKGHSHVYWYRQLPEEGLKFMVYLQKENIIDESGMPKERFSAEFPKEGPSILRIQQVVRGDSAAYFCASSPSEGGEAFFGQGTRLTVV.

This sequence joins TRBV12-3 or TRBV12-4 and TRBJ1-1; 7 nucleotides align to TRBD1. Trimming at V came to 6 bases and at J to 2 bases, leaving 9 bases not matched to a gene. The CDR3 consists of 15 residues. CDR3 in DNA: TGTGCCAGCAGACCCCCGACAGGGAGAAACACTGAAGCTTTCTTT. This codes for CASRPPTGRNTEAFF.

The chain has TRBV6-6 and TRBJ2-2; 10 positions match TRBD1. The CDR3 totals 16 residues. J was trimmed by 0 bases and V by 6 bases; bases with no gene match: 4. Germline CDR1 MNHNY, CDR2 SVGAGI (reference sequence). DNA for the CDR3: TGTGCCAGCAGCCGGGACAGGGGTTCGAACACCGGGGAGCTGTTTTTT. Amino acids: CASSRDRGSNTGELFF.

The chain joins TRBV18 to TRBJ1-4; 7 bases are shared with TRBD1. Per the germline V gene, CDR1 is KGHSH and CDR2 is LQKENI. The CDR3 covers 13 residues. With 5 bases clipped from V and 8 bases from J, the junction kept 5 bases outside the gene matches. The CDR3 protein is CASSSTGSEKLFF. In DNA form, the CDR3 reads TGTGCCAGCTCATCGACAGGGAGCGAAAAACTGTTTTTT. Supplemented by reference TRBV18 and TRBJ1-4, the full variable domain reads NAGVMQNPRHLVRRRGQEARLRCSPMKGHSHVYWYRQLPEEGLKFMVYLQKENIIDESGMPKERFSAEFPKEGPSILRIQQVVRGDSAAYFCASSSTGSEKLFFGSGTQLSVL.

The CDR3 reads CASRRAGFGTYNEQFF. The CDR3, as DNA: TGTGCCAGCAGGCGAGCGGGATTCGGAACCTACAATGAGCAGTTCTTC. The gene calls are TRBV6-2 or TRBV6-3 and TRBJ2-1; 7 positions match TRBD2. This CDR3 has 16 residues. Losses at the gene ends were 6 bases for V and 2 bases for J; bases not matched to a gene: 10. Germline assignment: CDR1 MNHEY and CDR2 SVGEGT.

The gene calls are TRBV20-1 and TRBJ2-4, with D unclear. CDR1 DFQATT and CDR2 SNEGSKA come from the germline V gene (reference sequence). This CDR3 has 14 amino acids. Trimming removed 1 base from V and 13 bases from J, with 20 bases in between. CDR3 region: CSARVSARIEEQYF. The CDR3 nucleotides read TGCAGTGCTAGAGTATCAGCTAGGATCGAAGAGCAGTACTTC.

V gene TRBV28 combines with J gene TRBJ2-4, with 8 bases matching TRBD2. The last part of the DNA fits TRBJ2-7 better; the J call may be wrong. There are 14 residues in the CDR3. Germline V gene lookup returns CDR1 MDHEN and CDR2 SYDVKM. The CDR3 loop is CASGQGLVTHEQYF. The DNA of the CDR3 is TGTGCCAGCGGGCAGGGACTAGTAACCCACGAGCAGTACTTC.

The chain couples TRBV10-3 to TRBJ2-7; D perhaps matches TRBD1 (5 bases). Germline V lookup: CDR1 ENHRY, CDR2 SYGVKD. This CDR3 is 13 amino acids long. V gave up 5 bases and J gave up 0 bases, with 8 bases separating them. The CDR3 region has the DNA TGTGCCATCAGTAGGACATCCTCCTACGAGCAGTACTTC. Encoded protein: CAISRTSSYEQYF.

This clonotype was counted a few times. This rearrangement joins TRBV4-1 to TRBJ2-4; possibly TRBD1 or TRBD2 for D (5 bases each). V lost 3 bases to trimming and J lost 8 bases, with 5 bases between them. The germline V gene encodes CDR1 MGHRA and CDR2 YSYEKL. The CDR3 covers 11 residues. Here the CDR3 DNA reads TGCGCCAGCAGCCAGGGGGACATTCAGTACTTC. Amino acid sequence: CASSQGDIQYF.

This chain links TRBV30 with TRBJ1-2; unclear D gene. Trimming cost V 0 bases and J 1 base, with 6 bases left between them. Per germline, CDR1 GTSNPN and CDR2 SVGIG (reference sequence). The length of the CDR3 is 13 residues. CDR3 nucleotide sequence: TGTGCCTGGAGTGTCGCCTTTAACTATGGCTACACCTTC. It encodes CAWSVAFNYGYTF.

This clonotype was seen a handful of times. This chain's CDR3 is CASSAPGRNTEAFF. CDR3 DNA: TGTGCCAGCAGTGCCCCTGGGAGGAACACTGAAGCTTTCTTT. V gene TRBV27 combines with J gene TRBJ1-1; no clear D gene. CDR3 length equals 14 residues. CDR1 is MNHEY and CDR2 is SMNVEV in the germline V gene (reference sequence). With 5 bases removed from V and 1 base from J, the gap between germline ends came to 11 bases.

In this sample, this clonotype turned up many times. This chain uses TRBV9 with TRBJ2-7; 10 bases map to TRBD2. Germline V gene lookup returns CDR1 SGDLS and CDR2 YYNGEE. The CDR3 is 14 amino acids. J gave up 5 bases and V 0 bases, and 2 bases lay outside the gene matches. CDR3 DNA sequence: TGTGCCAGCAGCGTAGTTGGGACTAGCGACGAGCAGTACTTC. The encoded protein is CASSVVGTSDEQYF.